One and the same sample provided the 4 T cell receptor beta chains below, sequenced in a study of cytomegalovirus exposure and HLA in healthy donors. 13 Jbeta primers and 60 Vbeta primers were used for the PCR. Sequenced by immunoSEQ multiplex PCR; TCRdb stores in-frame clones only, minus some. The repertoire includes about 160,000 clones, 75% to 90% of them detected once, and around 2% sits in the top ten. Source material: PBMCs. The receptor source for this set is a human donor in good health.

The chain couples TRBV25-1 to TRBJ2-3, with 9 bases fitting TRBD1. This CDR3 region has 14 residues. With 7 bases clipped from V and 14 bases from J, the junction kept 16 bases outside the gene matches. Germline V gene data show CDR1 as MGHDK and CDR2 as SYGVNS. The CDR3 loop reads CASTTYLRDRELYF. The CDR3 region has the DNA TGTGCCAGCACTACCTACCTCCGGGACAGGGAATTGTATTTT. Combining the CDR3 with reference TRBV25-1 and TRBJ2-3 gives the whole variable domain EADIYQTPRYLVIGTGKKITLECSQTMGHDKMYWYQQDPGMELHLIHYSYGVNSTEKGDLSSESTVSRIRTEHFPLTLESARPSHTSQYLCASTTYLRDRELYFGPGTRLTVL.

The genes are TRBV6-1 and TRBJ1-5; tentative D call: TRBD1 (6 bases). CDR3 length: 19 residues. From germline, CDR1 is MNHNS and CDR2 SASEGT. V was cut by 3 bases and J by 0 bases, with 21 bases left in between. The CDR3 spells CASSDQQGTLAYSNQPQHF. The CDR3 DNA follows: TGTGCCAGCAGTGATCAACAGGGCACCTTGGCGTATAGCAATCAGCCCCAGCATTTT.

This rearrangement joins TRBV14 to TRBJ2-7; TRBD1 aligns across 11 bases. Germline assignment: CDR1 SGHDN and CDR2 FVKESK. This CDR3 region has 16 residues. Germline trimming cut 3 bases from V and 4 bases from J; bases unmatched to any gene: 8. The CDR3 nucleotides read TGTGCCAGCAGCCATCGCGGGGACAGGGGGGCTTACGAGCAGTACTTC. Protein sequence: CASSHRGDRGAYEQYF.

This clone was recorded a few times. V is TRBV5-1 and J is TRBJ2-5; D might be TRBD2 (6 bases). CDR1 SGHRS and CDR2 YFSETQ come from the germline V gene. The V gene lost 4 bases and the J gene lost 5 bases, with 12 bases spanning the gap. CDR3 length equals 13 residues. The CDR3 is CASSPGAGETQYF. Written as DNA, the CDR3 is TGCGCCAGCAGCCCCGGGGCGGGGGAGACCCAGTACTTC.